The 25 T cell receptor beta chains below all came from one sample that was sequenced in a study of post-analysis software for immune sequencing data. Unique molecular identifiers tagged the TCR beta cDNA libraries. TCRdb recomputed calls from the PCR reads with MiXCR, one row per CDR3 protein. The repertoire holds 750,000 to 950,000 distinct CDR3 sequences, with around 45% as singletons. Study outcomes and limitations: The five TRBV segments detected at higher frequency in patients than in controls included TRBV5-6, TRBV5-1 and TRBV20-1.

Their specific antigens are unknown. Source material: blood. These receptor sequences come from a girl aged 10 to 17 with multiple sclerosis.

This clonotype appeared a few times. The chain joins TRBV10-3 to TRBJ2-5; 10 bases agree with TRBD2. Germline CDR1 is ENHRY and CDR2 is SYGVKD. V dropped 3 bases and J dropped 4; count of bases not matched to a gene: 8. This CDR3 is 16 amino acids long. CDR3 loop: CAISEGASGSPETQYF. CDR3 in DNA: TGTGCCATCAGTGAAGGGGCTAGCGGGAGCCCAGAGACCCAGTACTTC.

This clonotype came up a few times. V usage is TRBV20-1 and J usage is TRBJ2-7; unclear D gene. The CDR3 is 13 amino acids. The V end was cut by 0 bases, the J end by 4 bases, with 10 bases between. CDR1 is DFQATT, CDR2 SNEGSKA, per germline (reference sequence). CDR3 residues: CSAREATKYEQYF. CDR3 DNA sequence: TGCAGTGCTAGAGAGGCGACCAAATACGAGCAGTACTTC.

The chain combines TRBV6-5 with TRBJ1-1; possible D gene TRBD1, 5 bases. V was shortened by 2 bases and J by 6 bases, with 16 bases between the two germline ends. The germline CDR1 and CDR2 sequences are MNHEY and SVGAGI. The CDR3 spans 15 residues. The CDR3 region has the DNA TGTGCCAGCAGTTACGGAGGGGAAGGGGCCGCTGAAGCTTTCTTT. Its translation: CASSYGGEGAAEAFF.

This clonotype was observed at least ten times. CDR3 sequence: CSVKREVTDTQYF. The CDR3 DNA reads TGCAGCGTGAAGCGGGAGGTTACAGATACGCAGTATTTT. The V gene is TRBV29-1, the J gene TRBJ2-3, with 9 bases identical to TRBD2. Germline CDR1 reads SQVTM; CDR2 reads ANQGSEA. The CDR3 consists of 13 residues. V trimming: 6 bases; J trimming: 3 bases; junction bases outside the gene matches: 4.

The J gene is TRBJ2-6, the V gene TRBV6-6, with D uncertain. V was shortened by 5 bases and J by 0 bases, with 14 bases between the two germline ends. The CDR3 covers 17 residues. The germline CDR1 and CDR2 sequences are MNHNY and SVGAGI (reference sequence). CDR3 sequence: CASSPSAVHSGANVLTF. The CDR3 coding sequence is TGTGCCAGCAGTCCCTCGGCGGTTCACTCTGGGGCCAACGTCCTGACTTTC.

This clonotype was seen a single time. Its ends do not fully match the called genes, so a read error is possible. The chain links TRBV15 to TRBJ2-3, with a possible D match to TRBD2 (5 bases). This CDR3 has 14 amino acids. CDR1 and CDR2 from the germline V gene are LNHNV and YYDKDF (reference sequence). The CDR3 region has the DNA TGTGCCGCCAGCAACCGACGGGACACAGATACGCAGTATTTT. Its translation: CAASNRRDTDTQYF.

This chain links TRBV10-3 with TRBJ2-4; D tentatively fits TRBD1 or TRBD2 (5 bases each). Trimming removed 8 bases at V and 6 bases at J, with 14 bases between. The CDR3 is made up of 13 amino acids. Germline CDR1 and CDR2: ENHRY and SYGVKD. The CDR3 DNA sequence: TGTGCCATCGGTGGGGACCCGTCAAACATTCAGTACTTC. Its protein is CAIGGDPSNIQYF.

CDR3 DNA sequence: TGCAGTGCTAGATCCTACCACTCCTACGAGCAGTACTTC. Translated: CSARSYHSYEQYF. The chain is built from TRBV20-1 and TRBJ2-7; D is undetermined. Trimming took off 2 bases at V and 0 bases at J, with 8 bases between the two ends. The CDR3 is 13 amino acids. Germline V gene sequence: CDR1 DFQATT, CDR2 SNEGSKA (reference sequence).

This clonotype turned up a few times. CDR3 in DNA: TGTGCCAGCAGTTATGGGCTAGCGGGAGGCGAGCAGTACTTC. This sequence encodes CASSYGLAGGEQYF. The chain joins TRBV27 to TRBJ2-7; 11 bases fit TRBD2. Trimming at V came to 4 bases and at J to 6 bases, leaving 5 bases not matched to a gene. The germline V gene encodes CDR1 MNHEY and CDR2 SMNVEV (reference sequence). This CDR3 contains 14 residues.

The J gene is TRBJ2-7, the V gene TRBV20-1; TRBD1 or TRBD2 may be the D gene (5 bases each). The CDR3 loop spans 15 amino acids. In germline, CDR1 is DFQATT, CDR2 SNEGSKA (reference sequence). With 2 bases removed from V and 5 bases from J, the gap between germline ends came to 19 bases. The chain's CDR3 is CSARSELGRGDEQYF. DNA of the CDR3: TGCAGTGCTAGAAGCGAATTGGGACGAGGAGACGAGCAGTACTTC.

Comment on this clonotype: At one end the junction does not follow the germline gene, possibly because of a read error. The chain employs TRBV5-1 and TRBJ2-1, with 16 bases that match TRBD2. This CDR3 is 17 amino acids long. Looked up from germline, CDR1 is SGHRS and CDR2 is YFSETQ. This chain's CDR3 is CASSPGTSGRGGNGQFF. The DNA of the CDR3 is TGCGCCAGCAGCCCAGGGACTAGCGGGAGGGGTGGCAATGGGCAGTTCTTC.

The CDR3: CASSLPRDYLSYEQYF. In DNA, the CDR3 is TGTGCCAGCAGCTTACCCCGGGACTACTTGTCCTACGAGCAGTACTTC. V and J are TRBV7-9 and TRBJ2-7; 7 bases line up with TRBD2. V was pared by 2 bases and J by 1 base, with 8 bases of the junction left unmatched. Per germline, CDR1 SEHNR and CDR2 FQNEAQ (reference sequence). The CDR3 has 16 residues.

This rearrangement joins TRBV29-1 to TRBJ2-5; 9 positions match TRBD2. The CDR3 loop spans 13 amino acids. CDR1 is SQVTM and CDR2 is ANQGSEA in the germline V gene. V shed 6 bases and J 5 bases; nucleotides not matched to a gene: 7. This CDR3 is CSVAGTSSETQYF. Written as DNA, the CDR3 is TGCAGCGTCGCTGGGACTAGCAGCGAGACCCAGTACTTC.

The rearrangement links TRBV20-1 to TRBJ2-1, with D perhaps assigned TRBD1 or TRBD2 (5 bases each). CDR1 and CDR2 from the germline V gene are DFQATT and SNEGSKA (reference sequence). The CDR3 sequence is 15 residues long. Deletions cut 0 bases from V and 8 bases from J, with 17 bases between. The CDR3 sequence: CSAREWGRNGDEQFF. CDR3 DNA: TGCAGTGCTAGAGAATGGGGGAGAAACGGGGATGAGCAGTTCTTC.

This clonotype occurred a few times. The chain combines TRBV12-3 or TRBV12-4 with TRBJ2-5, with no clear D. The CDR3 consists of 14 residues. V shed 2 bases and J shed 4 bases, with 11 bases lying between them. CDR3 region: CASSLSTVGETQYF. CDR3 sequence (DNA): TGTGCCAGCAGTTTAAGTACAGTGGGAGAGACCCAGTACTTC.

This chain connects TRBV24-1 to TRBJ1-2; D is unclear. Germline V CDR1 and CDR2: KGHDR, SFDVKD. V was trimmed by 2 bases and J by 6 bases, leaving 21 bases between them. The CDR3 contains 17 residues. CDR3 nucleotide sequence: TGTGCCACCAGTGATTCCCCAAGCGCGAACCCTAGGGATGGCTACACCTTC. The encoded protein is CATSDSPSANPRDGYTF.

The gene calls are TRBV20-1 and TRBJ2-5; D not certain. Per the germline V gene, CDR1 is DFQATT and CDR2 is SNEGSKA (reference sequence). Trimming shortened V by 3 bases and J by 3 bases, and 14 bases separated the two germline ends. This CDR3 contains 14 residues. CDR3 residues: CSASSIRGEETQYF. The CDR3 DNA follows: TGCAGTGCTAGTAGCATTCGTGGGGAAGAGACCCAGTACTTC.

In its sample, this clonotype was seen a few times. The chain has TRBV7-6 and TRBJ2-5; tentatively, D is TRBD2 (5 bases). V shed 5 bases and J shed 4 bases, with 14 bases lying between them. The CDR3 is 14 residues long. Germline V gives CDR1 SGHVS, CDR2 FNYEAQ. The CDR3 nucleotides read TGTGCCAGCAGCCCCTTGGGAGTGAGAGAGACCCAGTACTTC. It translates to CASSPLGVRETQYF.

The V gene is TRBV27, the J gene TRBJ2-1, with TRBD2 as a possible D gene (6 bases). The CDR3 totals 15 residues. The ends were cut back, 0 bases at V and 2 bases at J, with 8 bases in the middle. Germline CDR1 is MNHEY and CDR2 is SMNVEV (reference sequence). The CDR3 DNA reads TGTGCCAGCAGTTTATCGCGGGGCCCCTACAATGAGCAGTTCTTC. Amino acids: CASSLSRGPYNEQFF.

The rearrangement uses TRBV4-3 and TRBJ1-4; possibly TRBD1 for D (6 bases). CDR1 and CDR2 from the germline V gene are LGHNA and YSLEER. The ends were cut back, 4 bases at V and 2 bases at J, with 11 bases in the middle. The CDR3 runs to 15 residues. CDR3 nucleotides: TGCGCCAGCAGCCCGACAGGCCCTACTAATGAAAAACTGTTTTTT. This gives the protein CASSPTGPTNEKLFF.

This rearrangement joins TRBV7-2 to TRBJ1-2; D gene unclear. The CDR3 is 15 amino acids. The germline V gene has CDR1 SGHTA and CDR2 FQGNSA. Trimming pared 2 bases from V and 2 bases from J, leaving 12 bases between. CDR3 in amino acids: CASSLRSGINYGYTF. DNA of the CDR3: TGTGCCAGCAGCTTACGGTCAGGAATCAACTATGGCTACACCTTC.

A single count supports this clonotype. The J gene is TRBJ1-6, the V gene TRBV7-2; D is unresolved. The CDR3 is 15 amino acids. Germline V CDR1 and CDR2: SGHTA, FQGNSA. V was shortened by 6 bases and J by 0 bases, with 9 bases between the two germline ends. Here the CDR3 reads CASRATSSYNSPLHF. The CDR3 DNA reads TGTGCCAGCAGGGCCACTAGCTCCTATAATTCACCCCTCCACTTT. The variable domain in full, with the rest retrieved from reference TRBV7-2 and TRBJ1-6, is GAGVSQSPSNKVTEKGKDVELRCDPISGHTALYWYRQSLGQGLEFLIYFQGNSAPDKSGLPSDRFSAERTGGSVSTLTIQRTQQEDSAVYLCASRATSSYNSPLHFGNGTRLTVT.

V and J are TRBV12-3 or TRBV12-4 and TRBJ2-1; D unclear. V was shortened by 5 bases and J by 9 bases, with 8 bases between the two germline ends. This CDR3 region has 11 residues. CDR3: CASSPLVEQFF. CDR3 coding DNA: TGTGCCAGCAGTCCCCTTGTTGAGCAGTTCTTC.

This clonotype was detected only a few times. This chain uses TRBV4-2 with TRBJ2-5, with 9 bases aligning to TRBD2. The CDR3 consists of 16 residues. The germline gives CDR1 LGHNA, CDR2 YNFKEQ. The ends lost 5 bases at V and 6 bases at J; junction bases unmatched: 13. DNA of the CDR3: TGTGCCAGCAGCGTTGTAGCGGGAGTGGATGGAAAGACCCAGTACTTC. It translates to CASSVVAGVDGKTQYF.

The chain uses TRBV7-9 and TRBJ2-1; 7 bases agree with TRBD2. This CDR3 spans 15 amino acids. The germline CDR1 and CDR2 sequences are SEHNR and FQNEAQ (reference sequence). The V gene end was trimmed by 4 bases and the J gene end by 3 bases; junction bases not matched to a gene: 6. CDR3: CASSSRGSFYNEQFF. The CDR3 bases are TGTGCCAGCAGCTCACGCGGGAGTTTCTACAATGAGCAGTTCTTC. Looking up the rest from reference TRBV7-9 and TRBJ2-1 gives the full variable domain: DTGVSQNPRHKITKRGQNVTFRCDPISEHNRLYWYRQTLGQGPEFLTYFQNEAQLEKSRLLSDRFSAERPKGSFSTLEIQRTEQGDSAMYLCASSSRGSFYNEQFFGPGTRLTVL.